Below are 27 T cell receptor beta chains sequenced from a single sample in a study of T cell clonality in common variable immunodeficiency. Measured with immunoSEQ multiplex PCR; TCRdb has only the in-frame clones, and not every one. The sample contains roughly 34,000 clones, none of them singletons. The sample taken for sequencing was peripheral blood mononuclear cells. All receptors derive from a person between 18 and 75 years old in good health.

At least ten counts were recorded for this clone. The read ends 3 residues early relative to the CDR3; the germline J gene fills the gap. The chain uses TRBV6-1 and TRBJ2-7; the D gene is possibly TRBD1 (6 bases). Germline lookup yields CDR1 MNHNS and CDR2 SASEGT. V lost 4 bases, J lost 4 bases, and 14 bases lay in between. This CDR3 spans 14 amino acids. The CDR3 reads CASSVSGERYEQYF. The sequenced part of the CDR3 DNA is TGTGCCAGCAGTGTGTCAGGGGAGAGGTACGAG.

Many counts were recorded for this clone. With the read ending 3 residues before the CDR3 end, the germline J gene is used to fill in that end. J is TRBJ1-1 and V is TRBV5-1; the D gene is possibly TRBD1 (5 bases). Deletions cut 0 bases from V and 2 bases from J, with 8 bases between. There are 14 residues in the CDR3. Looked up from germline, CDR1 is SGHRS and CDR2 is YFSETQ. The CDR3 bases that were read are TGCGCCAGCAGCTTGGGGGGGACTAACACTGAA. Its protein is CASSLGGTNTE. The whole CDR3 is CASSLGGTNTEAFF.

This clone has at least ten counts. The read comes to an end 3 residues before the CDR3 does, leaving the germline J gene to fill in the end. The rearrangement uses TRBV5-4 and TRBJ2-7; 10 bases agree with TRBD2. Germline V gene lookup returns CDR1 SGHNT and CDR2 YYREEE (reference sequence). There are 16 residues in the CDR3. Trimming removed 4 bases from V and 6 bases from J; junction bases left unmatched: 13. The CDR3 here is CASSGGRGLASSEQYF. The CDR3 bases that were read are TGTGCCAGCAGCGGGGGACGGGGACTAGCGTCGTCCGAG. The full variable domain, in which reference TRBV5-4 and TRBJ2-7 provide the parts outside the CDR3, is ETGVTQSPTHLIKTRGQQVTLRCSSQSGHNTVSWYQQALGQGPQFIFQYYREEENGRGNFPPRFSGLQFPNYSSELNVNALELDDSALYLCASSGGRGLASSEQYFGPGTRLTVT.

This clone appeared many times. The CDR3 extends 3 residues past the end of the read, so its final part is completed from the germline J gene. The gene calls are TRBV19 and TRBJ2-5; perhaps TRBD2 as D (5 bases). Trimming left V 3 bases short and J 7 bases short, with 12 bases between. There are 13 residues in the CDR3. Germline V lookup: CDR1 LNHDA, CDR2 SQIVND (reference sequence). CDR3 amino acids: CASSMQRGTTQYF. CDR3 DNA (partial): TGTGCCAGTAGTATGCAACGGGGAACGACC.

Ten or more counts support this clone. The read gets to within 3 residues of the CDR3 end, and the germline J gene fills in the rest. The chain uses TRBV7-9 and TRBJ1-1, with 7 bases that match TRBD1. Germline loops: CDR1 SEHNR, CDR2 FQNEAQ (reference sequence). Trimming at V came to 1 base and at J to 0 bases, leaving 2 bases not matched to a gene. The CDR3 is 15 residues long. The covered CDR3 bases are TGTGCCAGCAGCTTAGGGGACAGATTGAACACTGAA. Residues: CASSLGDRLNTE. The whole CDR3 protein is CASSLGDRLNTEAFF.

This clone was picked up many times. The read terminates 3 residues ahead of where the CDR3 ends, so the germline J gene completes it. The V call is TRBV20-1, the J call TRBJ1-1; possible D gene TRBD1, 6 bases. V was clipped by 3 bases and J by 3 bases, with 14 bases between them. CDR3 length: 14 amino acids. Germline loops: CDR1 DFQATT, CDR2 SNEGSKA (reference sequence). Partial CDR3 DNA: TGCAGTGCTAGGGGGGGGAGGGGGGACACTGAA. Protein: CSARGGRGDTE. The whole CDR3 region reads CSARGGRGDTEAFF.

This clone was picked up many times. The CDR3 extends 3 residues past the end of the read, so its final part is completed from the germline J gene. This chain links TRBV5-1 with TRBJ1-1, with D possibly TRBD1 on 6 matching bases. Per germline, CDR1 SGHRS and CDR2 YFSETQ. This CDR3 has 13 residues. The V gene lost 7 bases and the J gene lost 4 bases, with 14 bases spanning the gap. Partial CDR3 DNA: TGCGCCAGCCGTGAACAGGGCTTCACTGAA. It encodes CASREQGFTE. The CDR3 as a whole reads CASREQGFTEAFF.

This clone was observed many times. The observed sequence ends 3 residues before the CDR3 terminus, with the missing tail filled in from the germline J gene. The gene calls are TRBV4-2 and TRBJ2-2; 8 bases are shared with TRBD2. V trimming: 6 bases; J trimming: 1 base; junction bases outside the gene matches: 4. The CDR3 has 15 residues. In germline, CDR1 is LGHNA, CDR2 YNFKEQ. CDR3 loop: CASSDTSGNTGELFF. The sequenced CDR3 bases are TGTGCCAGCAGTGATACTAGCGGGAACACCGGGGAG.

This clone was recorded many times. The observed sequence ends 3 residues before the CDR3 terminus, with the missing tail filled in from the germline J gene. This chain joins TRBV30 and TRBJ1-2, with D maybe TRBD1 (5 bases). CDR3 length: 11 residues. V lost 8 bases and J 3 bases, leaving 10 bases between the germline ends. The germline V gene has CDR1 GTSNPN and CDR2 SVGIG (reference sequence). This chain's CDR3 is CAGRGDYGYTF. CDR3 DNA (partial): TGTGCCGGCCGAGGGGACTATGGC.

This clone occurred many times. The read ends 3 residues before the CDR3 terminus; that terminus is restored from the germline J gene. The chain employs TRBV12-3 or TRBV12-4 and TRBJ2-1; possible D gene TRBD1, 6 bases. This CDR3 is built from 12 residues. Trimming stripped 3 bases from V and 7 bases from J, with 7 bases between. The DNA read from the CDR3 is TGTGCCAGCAGTTTTAGGGGGAATGAG. Translated: CASSFRGNE. The whole CDR3 region reads CASSFRGNEQFF.

This clone came up many times. The observed sequence ends 3 residues before the CDR3 terminus, with the missing tail filled in from the germline J gene. The chain recombines TRBV19 with TRBJ2-1; the match to TRBD1 covers 7 bases. This CDR3 spans 14 amino acids. Germline CDR1 and CDR2: LNHDA and SQIVND (reference sequence). V lost 7 bases to trimming and J lost 9 bases; unmatched junction nucleotides: 12. The chain's CDR3 is CASKVQGESAEQFF. The DNA read from the CDR3 is TGTGCCAGTAAGGTCCAGGGGGAGAGCGCTGAG.

In the case of this clone: A single base separates this from a much larger clone, so it may be a read error. CDR3 region: CASSRQGRNNAQYF. The part of the CDR3 DNA that was read is TGTGCCAGCAGCCGACAGGGTCGAAACAATGCG. This sequence joins TRBV7-9 and TRBJ2-3, with 7 nucleotides matching TRBD1. The read ends 3 residues early relative to the CDR3; the germline J gene fills the gap. This CDR3 is 14 amino acids long. The germline V gene encodes CDR1 SEHNR and CDR2 FQNEAQ (reference sequence).

In this sample, this clone turned up many times. CDR3 bases read: TGTGCCAGCAGTCCCCGGACTAGCGGGAGAGAGACC. Its translation: CASSPRTSGRET. The CDR3, in full, reads CASSPRTSGRETQYF. The chain has TRBV28 and TRBJ2-5; TRBD2 matches 13 bases. The read gets to within 3 residues of the CDR3 end, and the germline J gene fills in the rest. V gave up 5 bases and J gave up 4 bases; unmatched junction bases: 4. CDR1 MDHEN and CDR2 SYDVKM come from the germline V gene. This CDR3 spans 15 amino acids. The variable domain in full, with the rest retrieved from reference TRBV28 and TRBJ2-5, is DVKVTQSSRYLVKRTGEKVFLECVQDMDHENMFWYRQDPGLGLRLIYFSYDVKMKEKGDIPEGYSVSREKKERFSLILESASTNQTSMYLCASSPRTSGRETQYFGPGTRLLVL.

The sample holds many counts of this clone. The CDR3 extends 3 residues past the end of the read, so its final part is completed from the germline J gene. This sequence joins TRBV20-1 and TRBJ1-6; weak D call: TRBD1 (5 bases). CDR1 is DFQATT and CDR2 is SNEGSKA in the germline V gene (reference sequence). The CDR3 consists of 14 residues. V lost 0 bases and J 7 bases, leaving 10 bases between the germline ends. CDR3 DNA (partial): TGCAGTGCTAGAGATCAGGGCGGCAATTCACCC. Translating gives CSARDQGGNSP. The full-length CDR3 reads as CSARDQGGNSPLHF.

About this clone itself: The CDR3 end lies 3 residues beyond the end of the read and is filled in from the germline J gene. The chain recombines TRBV7-9 with TRBJ1-1, with 8 bases lining up with TRBD1. The CDR3 runs 15 residues. Germline values: CDR1 SEHNR, CDR2 FQNEAQ (reference sequence). The DNA read from the CDR3 is TGTGCCAGCAGCCCCGGCGAGGACAGGGCAAACATT. Its translation is CASSPGEDRANI. The entire CDR3 sequence reads CASSPGEDRANIAFF.

This clone was counted between two and nine times. The read ends 3 residues shy of where the CDR3 ends; the end is completed using the germline J gene. V gene TRBV18 combines with J gene TRBJ2-7; D may be TRBD1 (6 bases). The V end lost 5 bases, the J end lost 5 bases, and 19 bases lay between the germline ends. The CDR3 has 15 amino acids. In germline, CDR1 is KGHSH, CDR2 LQKENI. The CDR3: CASSEGQKALHEQYF. Incomplete CDR3 DNA: TGTGCCAGCTCAGAAGGACAGAAGGCGCTCCACGAG.

This clone appeared many times. The CDR3 extends 3 residues past the end of the read, so its final part is completed from the germline J gene. The chain carries TRBV6-1 and TRBJ2-5; 8 bases line up with TRBD2. Germline CDR1 and CDR2: MNHNS and SASEGT. V shed 4 bases and J 2 bases; nucleotides not matched to a gene: 9. The CDR3 is 16 residues long. CDR3 sequence reads: CASSVRWREEQETQYF. Partial CDR3 DNA: TGTGCCAGCAGTGTGAGGTGGCGGGAGGAACAAGAGACC.

This clone was detected many times. Read sequence stops 3 residues before the CDR3 end, and the germline J gene provides the missing end. The chain combines TRBV20-1 with TRBJ1-5; tentatively, D is TRBD1 (5 bases). Germline lookup yields CDR1 DFQATT and CDR2 SNEGSKA (reference sequence). V was pared by 6 bases and J by 0 bases, with 15 bases between. There are 15 residues in the CDR3. CDR3 sequence reads: CSAPSWGSSNQPQHF. The DNA read from the CDR3 is TGCAGTGCACCCTCCTGGGGCAGTAGCAATCAGCCC.

This clone was observed at least ten times. With the read ending 3 residues before the CDR3 end, the germline J gene is used to fill in that end. This chain uses TRBV19 with TRBJ2-1, with D possibly matching TRBD2 (5 bases). This CDR3 has 15 residues. Between the trimmed V and J ends, which lost 6 bases and 2 bases, there was a span of 14 bases. CDR1 is LNHDA, CDR2 SQIVND, per germline (reference sequence). The CDR3 region is CASRSGAIPYNEQFF. The sequenced part of the CDR3 DNA is TGTGCCAGTAGAAGCGGAGCTATACCCTACAATGAG. Full variable domain (rest looked up from reference TRBV19 and TRBJ2-1): DGGITQSPKYLFRKEGQNVTLSCEQNLNHDAMYWYRQDPGQGLRLIYYSQIVNDFQKGDIAEGYSVSREKKESFPLTVTSAQKNPTAFYLCASRSGAIPYNEQFFGPGTRLTVL.

This clone was found many times. The DNA ends 3 residues before the CDR3 does, and the rest of the CDR3 is filled in from the germline J gene. J is TRBJ2-1 and V is TRBV7-9, with a weak D call TRBD2 (6 bases). Germline CDR1 SEHNR, CDR2 FQNEAQ (reference sequence). The CDR3 is made up of 15 amino acids. Trimming removed 1 base from V and 6 bases from J, with 13 bases in between. CDR3 DNA (partial): TGTGCCAGCAGCTTAGTAACAAGCGGGCGCAATGAG. The encoded protein is CASSLVTSGRNE. The whole CDR3 region reads CASSLVTSGRNEQFF.

This clone came up many times. The missing CDR3 end, 3 residues past where the read stops, is filled in from the germline J gene. The chain combines TRBV18 with TRBJ2-7; weak D call: TRBD1 (6 bases). V shed 0 bases and J shed 2 bases, with 14 bases lying between them. Germline-derived CDR1 and CDR2 are KGHSH and LQKENI. This CDR3 is 16 amino acids long. The CDR3 reads CASSPPVVGQTYEQYF. CDR3 DNA (partial): TGTGCCAGCTCACCACCGGTAGTCGGACAGACCTACGAG.

This clone was counted ten times or more. The CDR3 extends 3 residues past the end of the read, so its final part is completed from the germline J gene. The rearrangement joins TRBV20-1 to TRBJ1-1; 8 nucleotides line up with TRBD1. CDR3 length: 15 amino acids. The V gene end was trimmed by 0 bases and the J gene end by 0 bases; junction bases not matched to a gene: 3. Germline CDR1 reads DFQATT; CDR2 reads SNEGSKA (reference sequence). CDR3 residues: CSAREGQVMNTEAFF. The sequenced CDR3 bases are TGCAGTGCTAGAGAGGGACAGGTGATGAACACTGAA.

This clone was found many times. The CDR3 extends 3 residues past the end of the read, so its final part is completed from the germline J gene. The rearrangement joins TRBV19 to TRBJ2-1; TRBD2 aligns across 11 bases. In germline, CDR1 is LNHDA, CDR2 SQIVND (reference sequence). V trimming: 4 bases; J trimming: 0 bases; junction bases outside the gene matches: 5. There are 17 residues in the CDR3. The sequenced part of the CDR3 DNA is TGTGCCAGTAGTACCCCTAGCGGGAGGATCTCCTACAATGAG. Translated, it gives CASSTPSGRISYNE. The whole CDR3 reads CASSTPSGRISYNEQFF.

This clone was picked up a small number of times. Read data end 3 residues before the CDR3 end; the end is taken from the germline J gene. The V gene is TRBV27, the J gene TRBJ2-7, with TRBD1 matching over 7 bases. Trimming cost V 5 bases and J 3 bases; bases outside gene matches: 4. This CDR3 comprises 13 residues. The germline CDR1 and CDR2 sequences are MNHEY and SMNVEV (reference sequence). The part of the CDR3 DNA that was read is TGTGCCAGCAGTCGACAGGGAAGCTACGAG. Residues: CASSRQGSYE. The whole CDR3 protein is CASSRQGSYEQYF.

In this sample, this clone turned up many times. The read ends 3 residues before the CDR3 terminus; that terminus is restored from the germline J gene. The rearrangement links TRBV5-1 to TRBJ2-1; 12 bases match TRBD1. The CDR3 contains 16 residues. Trimming took 0 bases from V and 7 from J; bases not matched to a gene: 5. CDR1 and CDR2 (germline): SGHRS, YFSETQ. The DNA read from the CDR3 is TGCGCCAGCAGCTTGGCCGGGACAGGGGGCCTGAATGAG. Its translation: CASSLAGTGGLNE. The whole CDR3 is CASSLAGTGGLNEQFF.

This clone was recorded many times. With the read ending 3 residues before the CDR3 end, the germline J gene is used to fill in that end. This chain joins TRBV5-5 and TRBJ2-7; TRBD2 matches at 7 bases. Germline lookup yields CDR1 SGHKS and CDR2 YYEKEE (reference sequence). Trimming removed 0 bases from V and 0 bases from J; junction bases left unmatched: 3. The CDR3 has 15 residues. CDR3 bases read: TGTGCCAGCAGCTTGGGCCTAGCGGTCTCCTACGAG. Amino acid sequence: CASSLGLAVSYE. The whole CDR3 is CASSLGLAVSYEQYF.

This clone was seen at least ten times. The read ends 3 residues before the CDR3 terminus; that terminus is restored from the germline J gene. V gene TRBV10-3 combines with J gene TRBJ2-5, with 8 bases aligning to TRBD2. Germline loops: CDR1 ENHRY, CDR2 SYGVKD. This CDR3 region has 15 residues. Trimming at V came to 3 bases and at J to 3 bases, leaving 6 bases not matched to a gene. The CDR3 here is CAISESGGVKETQYF. CDR3 DNA, as far as it was read: TGTGCCATCAGTGAATCGGGGGGGGTGAAAGAGACC.